This TCR beta chain was found in a study of T cells in Graves' hyperthyroidism and ophthalmopathy. Study-wide findings and caveats: Peripheral blood also featured most of the thyroid clonotypes expanded above 0.001.

The V gene end was trimmed by 5 bases and the J gene end by 6 bases; junction bases not matched to a gene: 5. Germline V gene lookup returns CDR1 SGHTA and CDR2 FQGNSA. CDR3 length: 14 residues. Template material for amplifying TCR beta CDR3 regions consisted of RNA transcripts. The TCR CDR3 was amplified in a first-round RT-PCR using the HTBI primer set. One entry per CDR3 protein, called by TCRdb with MiXCR from the multiplex PCR reads. The repertoire includes roughly 570,000 distinct CDR3 sequences, approximately 14% of them detected once, and around 7.5% sits in the top ten. In the case of this clonotype: No antigen is known for it.

It was considered stable Graves' hyperthyroidism when ophthalmopathy did not progress within 18 months. Investigators excluded patients with uncontrolled infection, other autoimmune disease, pregnancy or lactation. PBMCs were sourced from approximately 9 ml fresh peripheral blood. The source of this sequence is a woman aged 30 to 39 with Graves' hyperthyroidism. Sequenced sample: blood. V is TRBV7-2 and J is TRBJ2-1; 9 bases line up with TRBD2. Here the CDR3 DNA reads TGTGCCAGCAGCAGTAGCGGGAGTGGCAATGAGCAGTTCTTC. This translates into CASSSSGSGNEQFF.